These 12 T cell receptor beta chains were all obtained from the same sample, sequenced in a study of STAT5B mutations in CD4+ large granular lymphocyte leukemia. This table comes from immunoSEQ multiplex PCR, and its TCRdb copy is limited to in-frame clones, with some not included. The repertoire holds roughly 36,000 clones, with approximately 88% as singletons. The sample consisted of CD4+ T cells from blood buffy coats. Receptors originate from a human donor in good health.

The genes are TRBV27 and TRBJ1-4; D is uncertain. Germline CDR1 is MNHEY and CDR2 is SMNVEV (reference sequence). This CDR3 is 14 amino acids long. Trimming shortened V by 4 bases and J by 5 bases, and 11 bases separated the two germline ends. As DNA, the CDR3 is TGTGCCAGCAGTTCCGGACGGCCGAATGAAAAACTGTTTTTT. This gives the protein CASSSGRPNEKLFF.

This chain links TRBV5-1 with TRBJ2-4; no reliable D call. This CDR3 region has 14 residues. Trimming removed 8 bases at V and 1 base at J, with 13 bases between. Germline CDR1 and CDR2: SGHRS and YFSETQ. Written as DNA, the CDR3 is TGCGCCAGGAGGATCCAAAGGGCCAAAAACATTCAGTACTTC. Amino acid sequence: CARRIQRAKNIQYF.

The CDR3 region has the DNA TGTGCCAGCAGCTTAGGTCGTTCTTGGAACACTGAAGCTTTCTTT. Protein sequence: CASSLGRSWNTEAFF. The chain has TRBV11-3 and TRBJ1-1, with D uncertain. The CDR3 is made up of 15 amino acids. From germline, CDR1 is SGHNT and CDR2 YENEEA. Deletions cut 1 base from V and 1 base from J, with 10 bases between.

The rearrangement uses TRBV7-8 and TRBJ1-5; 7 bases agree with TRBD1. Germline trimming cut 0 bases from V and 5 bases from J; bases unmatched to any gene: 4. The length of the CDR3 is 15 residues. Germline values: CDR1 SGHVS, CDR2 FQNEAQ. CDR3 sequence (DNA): TGTGCCAGCAGCTTAGCGGGGACAGCGGATCAGCCCCAGCATTTT. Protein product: CASSLAGTADQPQHF.

CDR3 bases: TGTGCCAGCAATCCAGGGGGGCGAGAGACCCAGTACTTC. Its translation is CASNPGGRETQYF. The chain recombines TRBV6-1 with TRBJ2-5; D may be TRBD1 (7 bases). CDR1 is MNHNS and CDR2 is SASEGT in the germline V gene. The CDR3 sequence is 13 residues long. The ends were cut back, 7 bases at V and 4 bases at J, with 13 bases in the middle.

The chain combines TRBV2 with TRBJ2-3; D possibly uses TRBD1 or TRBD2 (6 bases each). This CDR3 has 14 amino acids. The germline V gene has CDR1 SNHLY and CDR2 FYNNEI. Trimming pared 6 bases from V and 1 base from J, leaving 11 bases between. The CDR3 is CASRTGAGTDTQYF. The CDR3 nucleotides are TGTGCCAGCAGGACGGGGGCCGGCACAGATACGCAGTATTTT.

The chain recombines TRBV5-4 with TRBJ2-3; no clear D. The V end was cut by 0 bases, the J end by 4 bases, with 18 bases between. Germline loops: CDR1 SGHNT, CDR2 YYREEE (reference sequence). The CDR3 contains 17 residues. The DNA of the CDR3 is TGTGCCAGCAGCTTGGCCACGGGTGATTTCCGCGCAGATACGCAGTATTTT. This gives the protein CASSLATGDFRADTQYF.

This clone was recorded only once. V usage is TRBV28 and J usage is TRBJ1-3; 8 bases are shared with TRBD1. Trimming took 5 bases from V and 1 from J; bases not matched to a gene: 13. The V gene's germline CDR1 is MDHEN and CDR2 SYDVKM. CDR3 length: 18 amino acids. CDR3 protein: CASSPPPQGGHSGNTIYF. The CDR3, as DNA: TGTGCCAGCAGTCCCCCACCACAGGGGGGCCATTCTGGAAACACCATATATTTT.

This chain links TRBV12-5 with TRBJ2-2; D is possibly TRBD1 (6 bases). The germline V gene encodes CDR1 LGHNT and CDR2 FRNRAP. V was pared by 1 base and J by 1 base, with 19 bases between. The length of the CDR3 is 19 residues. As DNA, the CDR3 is TGTGCTAGTGGTTTGGGAAGTGGATTAGGGACAAAGAACACCGGGGAGCTGTTTTTT. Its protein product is CASGLGSGLGTKNTGELFF.

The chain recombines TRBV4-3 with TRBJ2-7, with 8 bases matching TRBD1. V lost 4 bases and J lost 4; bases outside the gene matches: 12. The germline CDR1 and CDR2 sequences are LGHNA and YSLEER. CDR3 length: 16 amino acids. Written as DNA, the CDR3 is TGCGCCAGCAGCCGCCGTTTCGGGACAGGAAATTACGAGCAGTACTTC. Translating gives CASSRRFGTGNYEQYF.

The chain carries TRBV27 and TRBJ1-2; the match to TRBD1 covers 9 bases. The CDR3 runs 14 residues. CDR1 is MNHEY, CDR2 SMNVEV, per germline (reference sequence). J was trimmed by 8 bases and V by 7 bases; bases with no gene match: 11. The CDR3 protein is CASTTGQGSSGYTF. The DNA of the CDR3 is TGTGCCAGCACCACAGGACAGGGGTCGTCCGGCTACACCTTC.

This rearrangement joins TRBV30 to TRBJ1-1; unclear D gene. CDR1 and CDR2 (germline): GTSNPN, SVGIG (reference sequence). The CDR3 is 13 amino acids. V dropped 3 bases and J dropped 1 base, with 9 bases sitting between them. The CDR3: CAWSRGGNTEAFF. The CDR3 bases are TGTGCCTGGAGCCGCGGAGGGAACACTGAAGCTTTCTTT.